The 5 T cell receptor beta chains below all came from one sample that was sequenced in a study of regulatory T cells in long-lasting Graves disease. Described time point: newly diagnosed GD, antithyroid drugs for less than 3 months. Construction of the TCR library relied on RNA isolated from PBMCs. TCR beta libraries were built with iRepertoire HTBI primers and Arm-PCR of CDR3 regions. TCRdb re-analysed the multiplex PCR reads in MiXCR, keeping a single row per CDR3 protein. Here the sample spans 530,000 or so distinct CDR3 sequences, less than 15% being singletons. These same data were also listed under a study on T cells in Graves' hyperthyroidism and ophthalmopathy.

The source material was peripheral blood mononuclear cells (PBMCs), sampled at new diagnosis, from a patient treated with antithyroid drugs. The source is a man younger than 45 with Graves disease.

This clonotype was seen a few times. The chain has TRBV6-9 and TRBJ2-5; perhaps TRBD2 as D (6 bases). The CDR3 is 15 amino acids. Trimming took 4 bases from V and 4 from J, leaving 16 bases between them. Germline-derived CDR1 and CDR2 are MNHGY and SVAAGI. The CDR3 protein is CASSWARDSSETQYF. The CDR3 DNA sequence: TGTGCCAGCAGTTGGGCCCGGGACTCCTCAGAGACCCAGTACTTC.

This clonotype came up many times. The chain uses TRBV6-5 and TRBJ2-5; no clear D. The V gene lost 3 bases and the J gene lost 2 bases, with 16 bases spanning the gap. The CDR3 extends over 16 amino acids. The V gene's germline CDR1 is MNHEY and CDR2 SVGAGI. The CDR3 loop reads CASSYGPGEKQETQYF. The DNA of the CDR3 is TGTGCCAGCAGTTATGGGCCTGGGGAAAAACAAGAGACCCAGTACTTC.

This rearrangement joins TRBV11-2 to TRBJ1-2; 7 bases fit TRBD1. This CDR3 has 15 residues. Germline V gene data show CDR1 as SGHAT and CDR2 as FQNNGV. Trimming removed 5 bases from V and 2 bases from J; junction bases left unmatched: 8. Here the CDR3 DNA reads TGTGCCAGCAGCCCCATTACAGGGGTGAACTATGGCTACACCTTC. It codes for CASSPITGVNYGYTF.

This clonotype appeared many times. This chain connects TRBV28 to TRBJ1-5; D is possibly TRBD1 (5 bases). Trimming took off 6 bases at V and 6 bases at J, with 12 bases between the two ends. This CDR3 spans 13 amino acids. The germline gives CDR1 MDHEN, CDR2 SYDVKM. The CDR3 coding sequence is TGTGCCAGCAGGACCCCGGGGGTTCAGCCCCAGCATTTT. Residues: CASRTPGVQPQHF.

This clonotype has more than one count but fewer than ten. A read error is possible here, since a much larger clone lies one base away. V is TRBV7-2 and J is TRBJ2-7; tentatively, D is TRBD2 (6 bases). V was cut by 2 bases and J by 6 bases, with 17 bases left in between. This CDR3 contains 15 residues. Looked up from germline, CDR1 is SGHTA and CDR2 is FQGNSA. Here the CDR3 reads CASSLLGEAYVEQYF. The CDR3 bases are TGTGCCAGCAGCTTACTGGGGGAGGCCTACGTCGAGCAGTACTTC.